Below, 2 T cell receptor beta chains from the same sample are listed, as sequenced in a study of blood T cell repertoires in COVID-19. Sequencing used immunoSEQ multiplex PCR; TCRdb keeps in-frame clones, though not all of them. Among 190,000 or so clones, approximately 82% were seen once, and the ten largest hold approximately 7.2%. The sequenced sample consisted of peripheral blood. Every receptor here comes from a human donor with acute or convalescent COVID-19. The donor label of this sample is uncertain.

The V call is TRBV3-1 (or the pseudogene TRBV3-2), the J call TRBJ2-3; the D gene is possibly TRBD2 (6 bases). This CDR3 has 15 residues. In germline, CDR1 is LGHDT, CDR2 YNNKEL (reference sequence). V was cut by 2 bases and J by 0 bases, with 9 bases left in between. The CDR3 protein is CASSQSSGSTDTQYF. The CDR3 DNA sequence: TGTGCCAGCAGCCAATCCAGCGGGAGCACAGATACGCAGTATTTT.

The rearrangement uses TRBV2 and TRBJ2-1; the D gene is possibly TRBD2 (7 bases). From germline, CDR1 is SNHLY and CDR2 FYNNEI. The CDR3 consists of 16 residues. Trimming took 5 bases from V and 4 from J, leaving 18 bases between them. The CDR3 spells CASSPLREGTYNEQFF. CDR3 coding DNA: TGTGCCAGCAGTCCTTTGAGGGAGGGGACATACAATGAGCAGTTCTTC.